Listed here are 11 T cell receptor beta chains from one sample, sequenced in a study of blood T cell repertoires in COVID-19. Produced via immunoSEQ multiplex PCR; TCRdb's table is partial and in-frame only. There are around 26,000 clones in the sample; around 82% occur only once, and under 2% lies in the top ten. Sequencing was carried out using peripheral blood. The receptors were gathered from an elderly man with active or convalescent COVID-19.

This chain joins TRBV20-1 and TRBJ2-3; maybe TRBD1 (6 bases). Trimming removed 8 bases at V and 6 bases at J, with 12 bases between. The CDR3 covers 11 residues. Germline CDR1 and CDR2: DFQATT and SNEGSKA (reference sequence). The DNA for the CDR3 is TGCAGTAGACTTGGACAGGATACGCAGTATTTT. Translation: CSRLGQDTQYF.

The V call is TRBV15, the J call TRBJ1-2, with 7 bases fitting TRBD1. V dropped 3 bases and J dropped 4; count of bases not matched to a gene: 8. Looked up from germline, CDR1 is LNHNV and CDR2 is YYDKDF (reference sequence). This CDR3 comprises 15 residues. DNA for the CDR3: TGTGCCACCAGCAGGGACAGGCCAGCGGGCTATGGCTACACCTTC. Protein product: CATSRDRPAGYGYTF.

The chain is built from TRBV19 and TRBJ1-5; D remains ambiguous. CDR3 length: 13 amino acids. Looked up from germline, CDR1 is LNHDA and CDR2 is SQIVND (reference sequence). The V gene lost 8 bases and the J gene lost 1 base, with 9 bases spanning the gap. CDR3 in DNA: TGTGCCAGTGGTGCGGTAAGCAATCAGCCCCAGCATTTT. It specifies CASGAVSNQPQHF.

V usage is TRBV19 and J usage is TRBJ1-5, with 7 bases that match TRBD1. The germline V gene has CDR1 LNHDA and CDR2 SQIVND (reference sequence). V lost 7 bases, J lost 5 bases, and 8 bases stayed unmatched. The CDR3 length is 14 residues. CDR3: CASKGETGDQPQHF. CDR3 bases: TGTGCCAGTAAGGGGGAAACAGGGGATCAGCCCCAGCATTTT.

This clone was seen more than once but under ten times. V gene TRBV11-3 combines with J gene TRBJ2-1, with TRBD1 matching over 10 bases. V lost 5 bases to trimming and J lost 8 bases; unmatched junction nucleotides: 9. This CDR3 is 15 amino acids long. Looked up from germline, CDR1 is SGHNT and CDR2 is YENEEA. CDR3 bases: TGTGCCAGCAGCACTTCCGGGACAGGGGTAGATGAGCAGTTCTTC. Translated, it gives CASSTSGTGVDEQFF.

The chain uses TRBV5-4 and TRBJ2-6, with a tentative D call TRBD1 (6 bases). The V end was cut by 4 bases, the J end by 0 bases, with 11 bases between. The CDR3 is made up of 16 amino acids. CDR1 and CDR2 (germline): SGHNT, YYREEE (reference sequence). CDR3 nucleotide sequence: TGTGCCAGCAGCCAGGGACATAACTCTGGGGCCAACGTCCTGACTTTC. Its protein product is CASSQGHNSGANVLTF.

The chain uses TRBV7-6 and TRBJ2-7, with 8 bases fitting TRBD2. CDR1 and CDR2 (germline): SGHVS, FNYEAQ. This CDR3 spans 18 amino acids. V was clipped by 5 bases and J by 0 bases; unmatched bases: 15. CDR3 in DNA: TGTGCCAGCAGCCCCAGAAAAAGCGGGGGCCCAAGCTCCTACGAGCAGTACTTC. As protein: CASSPRKSGGPSSYEQYF.

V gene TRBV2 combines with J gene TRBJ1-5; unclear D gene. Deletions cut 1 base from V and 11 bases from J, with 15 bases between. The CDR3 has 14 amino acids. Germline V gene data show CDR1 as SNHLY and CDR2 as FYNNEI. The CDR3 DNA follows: TGTGCCAGCAGTGAAGGCGGTCGCGCGGGGTCCCAGCATTTT. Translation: CASSEGGRAGSQHF.

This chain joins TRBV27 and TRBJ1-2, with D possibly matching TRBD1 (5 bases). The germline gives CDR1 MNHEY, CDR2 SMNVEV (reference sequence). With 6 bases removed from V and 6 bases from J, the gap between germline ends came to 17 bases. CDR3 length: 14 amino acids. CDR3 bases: TGTGCCAGCAGGGGGCTTGGTCTCGAACATGGCTACACCTTC. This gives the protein CASRGLGLEHGYTF.

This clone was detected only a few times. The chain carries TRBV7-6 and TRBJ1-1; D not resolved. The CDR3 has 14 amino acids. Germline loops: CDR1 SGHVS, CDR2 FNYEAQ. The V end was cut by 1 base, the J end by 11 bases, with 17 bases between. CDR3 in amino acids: CASSLELGSLRAFF. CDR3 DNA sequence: TGTGCCAGCAGCTTAGAGTTAGGATCCCTCAGGGCTTTCTTT.

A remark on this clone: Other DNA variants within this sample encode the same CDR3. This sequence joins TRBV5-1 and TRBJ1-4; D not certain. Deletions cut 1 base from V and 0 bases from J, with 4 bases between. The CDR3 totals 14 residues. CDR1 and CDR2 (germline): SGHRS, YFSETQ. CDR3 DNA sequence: TGCGCCAGCAGCTTGACAGCAACTAATGAAAAACTGTTTTTT. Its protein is CASSLTATNEKLFF.